The 25 T cell receptor beta chains reported below all come from one sample, sequenced in a study of T-cell reconstitution after alpha-beta-depleted transplantation in children (dated by TCRdb to the mid-2010s). The library was prepared using PCR. The run used an Illumina HiSeq 2500. TCR libraries were prepared with molecular barcoding, using unique molecular identifiers to normalize TCRbeta repertoire quantification. TCRdb reprocessing: public reads trimmed at Q25 with fastp, clones called with MiXCR, in-frame beta chains kept. One record per CDR3 amino acid sequence lists the most common genes and DNA. This sample has about 600,000 distinct CDR3 sequences in its table, and 13% of those were observed once. About 2.2% of the sample is taken by the ten largest. The treatment or condition label for this specimen denotes: allogeneic hematopoietic cell transplantation with graft depleted of TCRalphabeta T cells and CD19 B cells.

Here the sequenced sample was PBMCs, mostly from graft donor cells, taken 360 days after TCRalphabeta/CD19-depleted stem cell transplant. These receptors all come from a male patient between 5 and 17 years old who had a stem cell transplant for acute myeloid leukemia, so the T cells may come from the graft donor.

This clonotype was detected many times. The chain carries TRBV14 and TRBJ2-1; D remains ambiguous. CDR1 SGHDN and CDR2 FVKESK come from the germline V gene. The CDR3 runs 15 residues. V gave up 2 bases and J gave up 3 bases, with 11 bases separating them. CDR3 loop: CASSQFPPDYNEQFF. The CDR3 DNA reads TGTGCCAGCAGCCAATTCCCCCCTGACTACAATGAGCAGTTCTTC.

At least ten counts were recorded for this clonotype. The chain employs TRBV20-1 and TRBJ2-1, with 7 nucleotides matching TRBD1. The junction had 10 bases not matched to a gene; V was cut back by 6 bases and J by 8 bases. Germline CDR1 and CDR2: DFQATT and SNEGSKA (reference sequence). The CDR3 runs 13 residues. This CDR3 is CSAIEQGSHEQFF. The CDR3 region has the DNA TGCAGTGCCATCGAACAGGGGTCCCATGAGCAGTTCTTC.

J is TRBJ2-2 and V is TRBV6-5; TRBD2 agrees at 10 bases. The trim removed 4 bases at V and 3 bases at J, leaving 5 bases unmatched. The germline CDR1 and CDR2 sequences are MNHEY and SVGAGI. CDR3 length equals 16 residues. The CDR3 DNA sequence: TGTGCCAGCAGTTCCGCTAGCGGGAGACACACCGGGGAGCTGTTTTTT. It codes for CASSSASGRHTGELFF.

This clonotype was found many times. The chain joins TRBV11-3 to TRBJ1-2; 7 nucleotides match TRBD1. CDR1 is SGHNT and CDR2 is YENEEA in the germline V gene. The trim removed 1 base at V and 0 bases at J, leaving 11 bases unmatched. CDR3 length equals 18 residues. The CDR3 DNA follows: TGTGCCAGCAGCTTAGTTTCAGTTCGGGGGACAGCTAACTATGGCTACACCTTC. Its protein is CASSLVSVRGTANYGYTF.

V and J are TRBV7-6 and TRBJ2-3, with TRBD2 matching 9 bases. V was clipped by 2 bases and J by 4 bases; unmatched bases: 10. CDR3 length: 17 amino acids. The germline gives CDR1 SGHVS, CDR2 FNYEAQ. This CDR3 reads CASSLRGAGGRADTQYF. The CDR3 DNA is TGTGCCAGCAGCTTAAGGGGTGCGGGAGGGCGGGCAGATACGCAGTATTTT.

This clonotype was picked up a small number of times. The chain combines TRBV12-3 or TRBV12-4 with TRBJ2-7; possibly TRBD1 for D (5 bases). The CDR3 has 14 amino acids. Trimming took off 3 bases at V and 3 bases at J, with 12 bases between the two ends. In DNA form, the CDR3 reads TGTGCCAGCAGTTTTAGGACACTATTCTACGAGCAGTACTTC. This codes for CASSFRTLFYEQYF.

The chain combines TRBV2 with TRBJ2-7; D may be TRBD1 (6 bases). The V and J ends lost 9 bases and 0 bases respectively, with 12 bases between them. Germline V CDR1 and CDR2: SNHLY, FYNNEI. The CDR3 consists of 13 residues. This chain's CDR3 is CARRTAASYEQYF. In DNA, the CDR3 is TGTGCCAGAAGGACAGCGGCCTCCTACGAGCAGTACTTC.

This clonotype was seen ten or more times. The gene calls are TRBV7-2 and TRBJ2-3; a weak D match, TRBD2 (6 bases). Trimming shortened V by 1 base and J by 5 bases, and 13 bases separated the two germline ends. Germline CDR1 SGHTA, CDR2 FQGNSA. The CDR3 is 15 amino acids. DNA of the CDR3: TGTGCCAGCAGCTTAGGTGGGAGGTCTGTAGATACGCAGTATTTT. Encoded protein: CASSLGGRSVDTQYF. Combining the CDR3 with reference TRBV7-2 and TRBJ2-3 gives the whole variable domain GAGVSQSPSNKVTEKGKDVELRCDPISGHTALYWYRQSLGQGLEFLIYFQGNSAPDKSGLPSDRFSAERTGGSVSTLTIQRTQQEDSAVYLCASSLGGRSVDTQYFGPGTRLTVL.

The sample holds many counts of this clonotype. This chain uses TRBV28 with TRBJ2-3, with a tentative D call TRBD2 (6 bases). V dropped 3 bases and J dropped 0 bases, with 10 bases sitting between them. CDR1 MDHEN and CDR2 SYDVKM come from the germline V gene. This CDR3 spans 15 amino acids. In DNA, the CDR3 is TGTGCCAGCAGTTTTCGGCTAGCGAGCACAGATACGCAGTATTTT. Protein: CASSFRLASTDTQYF.

The chain uses TRBV9 and TRBJ2-7; 7 bases fit TRBD1. The trim removed 4 bases at V and 4 bases at J, leaving 8 bases unmatched. The CDR3 is 14 amino acids. Germline CDR1 and CDR2: SGDLS and YYNGEE. The CDR3 DNA follows: TGTGCCAGCAGCCCTGACAGGGTGGGGTACGAGCAGTACTTC. This gives the protein CASSPDRVGYEQYF.

The rearrangement joins TRBV20-1 to TRBJ2-1; D unclear. This CDR3 has 15 residues. Deletions cut 3 bases from V and 3 bases from J, with 15 bases between. In germline, CDR1 is DFQATT, CDR2 SNEGSKA (reference sequence). The CDR3 DNA reads as TGCAGTGCTAGGCCTGACGAACGCCGCTACAATGAGCAGTTCTTC. It encodes CSARPDERRYNEQFF.

This clonotype was seen many times. The chain couples TRBV15 to TRBJ1-2; D call uncertain. V shed 0 bases and J shed 6 bases, with 20 bases lying between them. CDR1 and CDR2 (germline): LNHNV, YYDKDF (reference sequence). CDR3 length: 17 amino acids. The CDR3 coding sequence is TGTGCCACCAGCAGAGATCAGTCCCTGTGGAGCCCTAATGGCTACACCTTC. This codes for CATSRDQSLWSPNGYTF. Supplemented by reference TRBV15 and TRBJ1-2, the full variable domain reads DAMVIQNPRYQVTQFGKPVTLSCSQTLNHNVMYWYQQKSSQAPKLLFHYYDKDFNNEADTPDNFQSRRPNTSFCFLDIRSPGLGDTAMYLCATSRDQSLWSPNGYTFGSGTRLTVV.

This clonotype was observed a few times. This rearrangement joins TRBV14 to TRBJ2-5; 7 bases align to TRBD2. Germline V gene sequence: CDR1 SGHDN, CDR2 FVKESK. V shed 0 bases and J 4 bases; nucleotides not matched to a gene: 8. This CDR3 comprises 16 residues. CDR3 amino acids: CASSQDFGGGTETQYF. In nucleotides, the CDR3 is TGTGCCAGCAGCCAAGATTTTGGCGGGGGAACAGAGACCCAGTACTTC.

Only a few counts were recorded for this clonotype. The chain joins TRBV4-3 to TRBJ1-1; TRBD1 matches 8 bases. Trimming took 0 bases from V and 1 from J; bases not matched to a gene: 4. CDR1 and CDR2 from the germline V gene are LGHNA and YSLEER. This CDR3 spans 16 amino acids. The CDR3 DNA reads as TGCGCCAGCAGCCAAGAGCAGGGGGCGGGGAACACTGAAGCTTTCTTT. This sequence encodes CASSQEQGAGNTEAFF.

This clonotype has more than one count but fewer than ten. The V call is TRBV7-8, the J call TRBJ2-1; unclear D gene. V lost 8 bases and J lost 4, with 6 bases in between. Germline loops: CDR1 SGHVS, CDR2 FQNEAQ. This CDR3 has 11 amino acids. The CDR3 bases are TGTGCCAGCGGACCATACAATGAGCAGTTCTTC. Protein product: CASGPYNEQFF.

The genes are TRBV7-3 and TRBJ2-7; 11 bases are shared with TRBD1. Germline V gives CDR1 SGHTA, CDR2 FQGTGA. V shed 5 bases and J 5 bases; nucleotides not matched to a gene: 8. The CDR3 runs 15 residues. In DNA form, the CDR3 reads TGTGCCAGCAGCCGGACAGGGGGCGTTGGCAACGAGCAGTACTTC. It specifies CASSRTGGVGNEQYF.

The chain joins TRBV15 to TRBJ2-1, with 8 bases matching TRBD2. Germline V CDR1 and CDR2: LNHNV, YYDKDF (reference sequence). This CDR3 contains 16 residues. V gave up 7 bases and J gave up 5 bases; unmatched junction bases: 13. The DNA for the CDR3 is TGTGCCACCAACTCTTGGACGGGACTAGACGACAATGAGCAGTTCTTC. Protein sequence: CATNSWTGLDDNEQFF.

As regards this clonotype: The conserved phenylalanine or tryptophan is not found at the CDR3 terminus, so this likely reflects a read error. The chain couples TRBV7-9 to TRBJ2-5, with a weak D call TRBD2 (5 bases). Trimming pared 1 base from V and 1 base from J, leaving 7 bases between. Germline values: CDR1 SEHNR, CDR2 FQNEAQ (reference sequence). The CDR3 sequence is 14 residues long. The CDR3 here is CASSLVGGQETQYY. The DNA of the CDR3 is TGTGCCAGCAGCTTAGTTGGAGGCCAAGAGACCCAGTACTAC.

The chain recombines TRBV19 with TRBJ2-5; 9 nucleotides agree with TRBD1. The CDR3 totals 15 residues. Germline trimming cut 4 bases from V and 1 base from J; bases unmatched to any gene: 4. Germline V CDR1 and CDR2: LNHDA, SQIVND (reference sequence). The CDR3 reads CASSTKTGGQETQYF. The CDR3, as DNA: TGTGCCAGTAGTACTAAGACAGGGGGCCAAGAGACCCAGTACTTC.

This chain connects TRBV12-3 or TRBV12-4 to TRBJ1-5; maybe TRBD1 (6 bases). There are 15 residues in the CDR3. V was pared by 6 bases and J by 1 base, with 13 bases between. CDR3 sequence (DNA): TGTGCCAGCAGGCTACAGGGTCTAAGCAATCAGCCCCAGCATTTT. This codes for CASRLQGLSNQPQHF.

This clonotype has at least ten counts. The V call is TRBV12-3 or TRBV12-4, the J call TRBJ2-1; D not resolved. The CDR3 is 12 amino acids. Between the trimmed V and J ends, which lost 5 bases and 10 bases, there was a span of 12 bases. The chain's CDR3 is CASSLFPREQFF. As DNA, the CDR3 is TGTGCCAGCAGTCTCTTTCCCAGGGAGCAGTTCTTC.

The chain is built from TRBV6-2 or TRBV6-3 and TRBJ2-7, with 11 bases fitting TRBD2. The V gene end was trimmed by 8 bases and the J gene end by 5 bases; junction bases not matched to a gene: 11. Germline CDR1 reads MNHEY; CDR2 reads SVGEGT. This CDR3 has 15 residues. This chain's CDR3 is CASAPQTSGRHEQYF. CDR3 sequence (DNA): TGTGCCAGCGCTCCCCAAACTAGCGGGAGACACGAGCAGTACTTC.

This clonotype came up many times. This sequence joins TRBV3-1 and TRBJ2-7; 13 nucleotides line up with TRBD2. Looked up from germline, CDR1 is LGHDT and CDR2 is YNNKEL (reference sequence). The V and J ends lost 1 base and 2 bases, in that order; junction bases with no gene match: 5. The CDR3 runs to 17 residues. CDR3 sequence reads: CASSQGTSGRVAYEQYF. The CDR3 DNA reads TGTGCCAGCAGCCAAGGTACTAGCGGGAGGGTGGCCTACGAGCAGTACTTC.

There are many counts of this clonotype. This rearrangement joins TRBV6-6 to TRBJ2-5; 8 nucleotides match TRBD2. CDR1 MNHNY and CDR2 SVGAGI come from the germline V gene (reference sequence). After removal of 6 bases from V and 5 bases from J, the junction contained 5 bases not matched to a gene. CDR3 length: 13 amino acids. CDR3 sequence (DNA): TGTGCCAGCAGAGCGGGAGCTGGCGAGACCCAGTACTTC. The encoded protein is CASRAGAGETQYF.

This clonotype was counted between two and nine times. The chain joins TRBV7-6 to TRBJ2-2; weak D call: TRBD1 (5 bases). The CDR3 runs to 17 residues. CDR1 is SGHVS and CDR2 is FNYEAQ in the germline V gene. V was shortened by 4 bases and J by 7 bases, with 22 bases between the two germline ends. The CDR3 loop reads CASSSLQVGSKYGELFF. In DNA, the CDR3 is TGTGCCAGCAGCTCCTTACAGGTGGGGTCGAAATACGGGGAGCTGTTTTTT.